Below are 27 T cell receptor beta chains sequenced from a single sample in a study of T cell responses to AZD1222 COVID-19 vaccine. Measured with immunoSEQ multiplex PCR; TCRdb has only the in-frame clones, and not every one. The sample has around 100,000 clones; less than 90% are singletons. The sample in question was peripheral blood, obtained on day 0 of AZD1222 vaccination. The receptors shown here come from an adult in good health.

The rearrangement links TRBV12-3 or TRBV12-4 to TRBJ1-1; D is unclear. CDR3 length: 11 amino acids. V was clipped by 5 bases and J by 3 bases, with 4 bases between them. For the CDR3, the DNA is TGTGCCAGCAGTCAAGACACTGAAGCTTTCTTT. Protein sequence: CASSQDTEAFF.

This chain connects TRBV19 to TRBJ2-7; 12 nucleotides match TRBD2. V gave up 1 base and J gave up 3 bases; unmatched junction bases: 1. Looked up from germline, CDR1 is LNHDA and CDR2 is SQIVND (reference sequence). The CDR3 has 15 amino acids. The CDR3 loop reads CASSIGTSGIYEQYF. In DNA, the CDR3 is TGTGCCAGTAGTATAGGGACTAGCGGGATCTACGAGCAGTACTTC.

J is TRBJ2-7 and V is TRBV19; no firm D call. V lost 1 base and J 4 bases, leaving 8 bases between the germline ends. The germline gives CDR1 LNHDA, CDR2 SQIVND (reference sequence). This CDR3 comprises 13 residues. As DNA, the CDR3 is TGTGCCAGTAGTATAGTGGGTCAATACGAGCAGTACTTC. Encoded protein: CASSIVGQYEQYF.

This clone has just a few counts. The V gene is TRBV27, the J gene TRBJ1-2; possible D gene TRBD1, 5 bases. Trimming shortened V by 0 bases and J by 4 bases, and 6 bases separated the two germline ends. This CDR3 region has 13 residues. Germline CDR1 reads MNHEY; CDR2 reads SMNVEV (reference sequence). CDR3 region: CASSLSGLYGYTF. In DNA, the CDR3 is TGTGCCAGCAGTTTATCGGGACTCTATGGCTACACCTTC.

The V call is TRBV7-9, the J call TRBJ2-2; no clear D. Trimming left V 4 bases short and J 3 bases short, with 6 bases between. Germline lookup yields CDR1 SEHNR and CDR2 FQNEAQ (reference sequence). This CDR3 contains 13 residues. The CDR3 protein is CASSWADTGELFF. CDR3 nucleotides: TGTGCCAGCAGCTGGGCGGACACCGGGGAGCTGTTTTTT.

In nucleotides, the CDR3 is TGTGCCAGCAGCTTCGTCACAGGCTCCCTCGGCTACACCTTC. Translating gives CASSFVTGSLGYTF. The rearrangement joins TRBV5-4 to TRBJ1-2; possibly TRBD1 for D (5 bases). V shed 2 bases and J shed 8 bases, with 16 bases lying between them. Germline-derived CDR1 and CDR2 are SGHNT and YYREEE (reference sequence). The CDR3 is made up of 14 amino acids.

This clone was counted a single time. The chain recombines TRBV7-8 with TRBJ1-3; possible D gene TRBD1, 5 bases. Germline V lookup: CDR1 SGHVS, CDR2 FQNEAQ. Deletions cut 2 bases from V and 5 bases from J, with 16 bases between. The CDR3 length is 16 residues. CDR3 residues: CASSLTRWGFRNTIYF. CDR3 sequence (DNA): TGTGCCAGCAGCTTAACTAGATGGGGGTTTCGAAACACCATATATTTT.

The rearrangement joins TRBV20-1 to TRBJ2-1; the D is unclear. This CDR3 comprises 11 residues. Germline V gene data show CDR1 as DFQATT and CDR2 as SNEGSKA (reference sequence). V lost 2 bases and J 5 bases, leaving 4 bases between the germline ends. CDR3 region: CSARLNNEQFF. As DNA, the CDR3 is TGCAGTGCTAGACTCAACAATGAGCAGTTCTTC.

J is TRBJ2-4 and V is TRBV7-9; D ambiguous. The CDR3 contains 16 residues. The V gene's germline CDR1 is SEHNR and CDR2 FQNEAQ (reference sequence). V lost 4 bases to trimming and J lost 0 bases, with 13 bases between them. CDR3 in amino acids: CASSSDNLLAKNIQYF. The CDR3 coding sequence is TGTGCCAGCAGCTCTGACAATCTTTTAGCCAAAAACATTCAGTACTTC.

V is TRBV7-2 and J is TRBJ1-3; no clear D. The germline V and J ends were trimmed by 1 base and 6 bases, with 7 bases remaining between them. Germline CDR1 and CDR2: SGHTA and FQGNSA. CDR3 size: 13 residues. CDR3 residues: CASSLVPENTIYF. CDR3 coding DNA: TGTGCCAGCAGCTTAGTCCCGGAAAACACCATATATTTT.

This sequence joins TRBV7-9 and TRBJ2-1; 7 bases map to TRBD2. The V gene's germline CDR1 is SEHNR and CDR2 FQNEAQ (reference sequence). The CDR3 spans 17 residues. The J segment lost 8 bases and the V segment lost 1 base, leaving 14 bases of the junction unmatched. This chain's CDR3 is CASSLVLITGGSHEQFF. In DNA, the CDR3 is TGTGCCAGCAGCTTAGTCTTAATAACGGGAGGTAGCCATGAGCAGTTCTTC.

V gene TRBV7-9 combines with J gene TRBJ1-2; the D is unclear. The CDR3 is 14 amino acids. CDR1 is SEHNR and CDR2 is FQNEAQ in the germline V gene (reference sequence). The germline V and J ends were trimmed by 1 base and 6 bases, with 12 bases remaining between them. The CDR3 loop reads CASSLVPGEDGYTF. The CDR3 DNA follows: TGTGCCAGCAGCTTAGTCCCGGGTGAGGATGGCTACACCTTC. Full variable domain (remainder filled in from reference TRBV7-9 and TRBJ1-2): DTGVSQNPRHKITKRGQNVTFRCDPISEHNRLYWYRQTLGQGPEFLTYFQNEAQLEKSRLLSDRFSAERPKGSFSTLEIQRTEQGDSAMYLCASSLVPGEDGYTFGSGTRLTVV.

CDR3 sequence (DNA): TGTGCCAGCAGTTTATCGAATGGGGGTCGGACTGAAGCTTTCTTT. This encodes CASSLSNGGRTEAFF. The chain joins TRBV27 to TRBJ1-1; TRBD1 is a possible D gene (5 bases). The CDR3 is made up of 15 amino acids. The germline V gene encodes CDR1 MNHEY and CDR2 SMNVEV (reference sequence). V lost 0 bases to trimming and J lost 5 bases, with 13 bases between them.

The chain uses TRBV5-4 and TRBJ2-1; D gene uncertain. Germline CDR1 SGHNT, CDR2 YYREEE (reference sequence). The CDR3 contains 12 residues. The V and J ends lost 0 bases and 7 bases respectively, with 5 bases between them. As DNA, the CDR3 is TGTGCCAGCAGCTTGGGTGGGAATGAGCAGTTCTTC. Amino acid sequence: CASSLGGNEQFF.

The V and J genes are TRBV25-1 and TRBJ1-2, with 7 bases that match TRBD1. The CDR3 sequence is 14 residues long. Germline V gene data show CDR1 as MGHDK and CDR2 as SYGVNS. With 7 bases clipped from V and 5 bases from J, the junction kept 10 bases outside the gene matches. The chain's CDR3 is CASTSQGGSYGYTF. CDR3 bases: TGTGCCAGCACTTCCCAAGGGGGCTCTTATGGCTACACCTTC.

The J gene is TRBJ2-7, the V gene TRBV19; 9 bases agree with TRBD2. The trim removed 3 bases at V and 4 bases at J, leaving 10 bases unmatched. From germline, CDR1 is LNHDA and CDR2 SQIVND (reference sequence). The CDR3 runs 16 residues. The CDR3, as DNA: TGTGCCAGTAGTATGTCGACGGCTAGCGGGAAATACGAGCAGTACTTC. Encoded protein: CASSMSTASGKYEQYF. Full variable domain (outside the CDR3, taken from reference TRBV19 and TRBJ2-7): DGGITQSPKYLFRKEGQNVTLSCEQNLNHDAMYWYRQDPGQGLRLIYYSQIVNDFQKGDIAEGYSVSREKKESFPLTVTSAQKNPTAFYLCASSMSTASGKYEQYFGPGTRLTVT.

The genes are TRBV11-2 and TRBJ2-1; 10 nucleotides align to TRBD2. This CDR3 contains 18 residues. Germline lookup yields CDR1 SGHAT and CDR2 FQNNGV. The ends lost 6 bases at V and 7 bases at J; junction bases unmatched: 18. The CDR3 reads CASRQPGLAPRLGNEQFF. CDR3 nucleotides: TGTGCCAGCAGGCAACCGGGACTAGCGCCGAGGTTGGGGAATGAGCAGTTCTTC.

The chain is built from TRBV3-1 (or the pseudogene TRBV3-2) and TRBJ2-7, with D uncertain. Trimming took 1 base from V and 8 from J, leaving 12 bases between them. In germline, CDR1 is LGHDT, CDR2 YNNKEL (reference sequence). This CDR3 spans 13 amino acids. CDR3 sequence (DNA): TGTGCCAGCAGCCAAGCCACTCATTCCCAGCAGTACTTC. Protein product: CASSQATHSQQYF.

This rearrangement joins TRBV29-1 to TRBJ2-2, with a possible D match to TRBD1 (6 bases). CDR1 and CDR2 from the germline V gene are SQVTM and ANQGSEA. This CDR3 spans 13 amino acids. With 7 bases removed from V and 2 bases from J, the gap between germline ends came to 11 bases. The CDR3 sequence is CSAYRANTGELFF. The CDR3 region has the DNA TGCAGCGCCTACAGGGCCAACACCGGGGAGCTGTTTTTT.

The rearrangement uses TRBV30 and TRBJ2-7; 10 bases are shared with TRBD1. V trimming: 7 bases; J trimming: 1 base; junction bases outside the gene matches: 1. Germline V gene sequence: CDR1 GTSNPN, CDR2 SVGIG (reference sequence). The CDR3 is made up of 12 amino acids. DNA of the CDR3: TGTGCCTCGGGACAGGGGTCCTACGAGCAGTACTTC. This gives the protein CASGQGSYEQYF. Full variable domain (missing parts from reference TRBV30 and TRBJ2-7): SQTIHQWPATLVQPVGSPLSLECTVEGTSNPNLYWYRQAAGRGLQLLFYSVGIGQISSEVPQNLSASRPQDRQFILSSKKLLLSDSGFYLCASGQGSYEQYFGPGTRLTVT.

The rearrangement uses TRBV10-2 and TRBJ1-5, with D possibly TRBD1 on 5 matching bases. This CDR3 is built from 13 residues. Per the germline V gene, CDR1 is WSHSY and CDR2 is SAAADI. V was cut by 0 bases and J by 9 bases, with 9 bases left in between. CDR3 loop: CASSESQGPPQHF. The DNA of the CDR3 is TGCGCCAGCAGTGAGTCCCAGGGCCCGCCCCAGCATTTT.

The rearrangement uses TRBV9 and TRBJ2-1, with TRBD1 matching 9 bases. V shed 0 bases, J shed 6 bases, and the junction held 4 bases outside the gene matches. The CDR3 is made up of 15 amino acids. Looked up from germline, CDR1 is SGDLS and CDR2 is YYNGEE. This chain's CDR3 is CASSVVGQGGNEQFF. The CDR3 DNA reads TGTGCCAGCAGCGTAGTGGGACAGGGTGGCAATGAGCAGTTCTTC.

The chain couples TRBV28 to TRBJ1-1, with a possible D match to TRBD1 (6 bases). Germline loops: CDR1 MDHEN, CDR2 SYDVKM. Trimming stripped 6 bases from V and 4 bases from J, with 27 bases between. The CDR3 is 18 residues long. The CDR3 nucleotides are TGTGCCAGCAGCCTCACCGGGGGACACCCGGGAAAGGGCACTGAAGCTTTCTTT. The encoded protein is CASSLTGGHPGKGTEAFF.

The chain employs TRBV27 and TRBJ1-3, with D possibly matching TRBD1 (5 bases). This CDR3 has 13 amino acids. The V end lost 4 bases, the J end lost 4 bases, and 8 bases lay between the germline ends. Germline CDR1 reads MNHEY; CDR2 reads SMNVEV (reference sequence). CDR3 nucleotides: TGTGCCAGCAGTTCAGGGACGGGAAACACCATATATTTT. Its protein is CASSSGTGNTIYF.

The V and J genes are TRBV21-1 and TRBJ1-5; the DNA was not compared with TRBD1, the D call given in the table. TRBV21-1 is classified as a pseudogene. This CDR3 has 17 amino acids. The CDR3 sequence is CALPLGAVPRGDQPQHF. The CDR3 coding sequence is TGTGCCCTTCCCCTGGGGGCAGTTCCCAGGGGGGATCAGCCCCAGCATTTT.

This rearrangement joins TRBV7-9 to TRBJ1-3; tentatively, D is TRBD1 (6 bases). Trimming pared 3 bases from V and 0 bases from J, leaving 15 bases between. Germline loops: CDR1 SEHNR, CDR2 FQNEAQ (reference sequence). This CDR3 is 17 amino acids long. The CDR3 bases are TGTGCCAGCAGCTTTCTGCCGACAGGCGACTCTGGAAACACCATATATTTT. Encoded protein: CASSFLPTGDSGNTIYF.

J is TRBJ1-3 and V is TRBV4-1; tentative D call: TRBD1 (6 bases). V was cut by 3 bases and J by 4 bases, with 13 bases left in between. The CDR3 consists of 15 residues. In germline, CDR1 is MGHRA, CDR2 YSYEKL. The CDR3 loop reads CASSQGGGIGNTIYF. The DNA of the CDR3 is TGCGCCAGCAGCCAGGGAGGGGGGATCGGAAACACCATATATTTT.